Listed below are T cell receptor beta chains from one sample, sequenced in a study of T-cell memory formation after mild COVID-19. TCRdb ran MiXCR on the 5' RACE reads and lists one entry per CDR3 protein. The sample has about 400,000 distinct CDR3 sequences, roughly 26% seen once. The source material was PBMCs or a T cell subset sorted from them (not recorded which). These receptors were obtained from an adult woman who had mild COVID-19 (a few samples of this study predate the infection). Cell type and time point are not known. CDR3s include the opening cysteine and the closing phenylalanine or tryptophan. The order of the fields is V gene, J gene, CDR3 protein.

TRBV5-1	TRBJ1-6	CASSAGDGNSPLHF
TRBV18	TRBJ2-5	CASSLGTGTSETQYF
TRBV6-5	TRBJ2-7	CASSYSEGNEQYF
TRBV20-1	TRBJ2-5	CSQGAFGRGYQETQYF
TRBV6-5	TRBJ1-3	CASSDAGTGKRNTIYF
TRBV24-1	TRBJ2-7	CATSDPGTGSIEQYF
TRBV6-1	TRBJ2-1	CASRRDTYNEQFF
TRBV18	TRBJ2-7	CASSPGSTYEQYF
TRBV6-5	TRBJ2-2	CASSYTGGTGGELFF
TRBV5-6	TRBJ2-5	CASSLAGTAEETQYF
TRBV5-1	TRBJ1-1	CASSLRGQKTEAFF
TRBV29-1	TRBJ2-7	CSVATGTAYYEQYF
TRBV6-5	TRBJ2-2	CASSYSRVAGELFF
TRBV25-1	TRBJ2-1	CASSGAAGGNNEQFF
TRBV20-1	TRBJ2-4	CSARGRGWVSKNIQYF
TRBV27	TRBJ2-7	CASSLTSLSGYEQYF
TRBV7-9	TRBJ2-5	CASSLILRETQYF
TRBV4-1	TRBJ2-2	CASSQVTANTGELFF
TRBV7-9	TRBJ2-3	CASSPSSGITSTDTQYF
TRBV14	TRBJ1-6	CASSQAGAGNSPLHF
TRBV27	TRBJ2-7	CASSPSPGPPYEQYF
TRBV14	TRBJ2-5	CASSHRGSATQYF
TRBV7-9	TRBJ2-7	CASSSTGGRDEQYF
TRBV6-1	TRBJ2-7	CASSEEGTVLAYEQYF
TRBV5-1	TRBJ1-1	CASSLGLPPMNTEAFF
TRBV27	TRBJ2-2	CASSYLQGWELFF
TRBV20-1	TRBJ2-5	CSVPSVGGRQETQYF
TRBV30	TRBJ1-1	CALDRGGSEAFF
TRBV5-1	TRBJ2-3	CASSSGTSGPDTQYF